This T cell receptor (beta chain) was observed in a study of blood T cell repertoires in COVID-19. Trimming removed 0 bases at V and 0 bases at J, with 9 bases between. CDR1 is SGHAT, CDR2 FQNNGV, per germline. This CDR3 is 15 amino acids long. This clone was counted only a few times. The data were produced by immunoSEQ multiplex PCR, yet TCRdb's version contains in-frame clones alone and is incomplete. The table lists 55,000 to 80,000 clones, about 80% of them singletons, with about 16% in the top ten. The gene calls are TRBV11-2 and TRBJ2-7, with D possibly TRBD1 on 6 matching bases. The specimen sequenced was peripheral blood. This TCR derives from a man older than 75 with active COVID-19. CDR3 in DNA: TGTGCCAGCAGCTTAGAGACAGGACCCTCCTACGAGCAGTACTTC. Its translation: CASSLETGPSYEQYF. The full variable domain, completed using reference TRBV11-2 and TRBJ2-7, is EAGVAQSPRYKIIEKRQSVAFWCNPISGHATLYWYQQILGQGPKLLIQFQNNGVVDDSQLPKDRFSAERLKGVDSTLKIQPAKLEDSAVYLCASSLETGPSYEQYFGPGTRLTVT.